What follows are 4 T cell receptor beta chains derived from one specimen sequenced in a study of cytomegalovirus exposure and HLA in healthy donors. The PCR was carried out with 60 Vbeta primers and 13 Jbeta primers. This table comes from immunoSEQ multiplex PCR, and its TCRdb copy is limited to in-frame clones, with some not included. Of approximately 130,000 clones listed, nearly 80% were seen once; the top ten hold 5.5% to 8%. The sample was PBMCs. Receptors were obtained from a woman aged 40 to 50 in good health and CMV-seronegative.

V gene TRBV9 combines with J gene TRBJ2-7; D might be TRBD1 (5 bases). The CDR3 is 15 amino acids. Trimming removed 2 bases at V and 0 bases at J, with 12 bases between. Germline CDR1 is SGDLS and CDR2 is YYNGEE. The CDR3 is CASSVAGHLSYEQYF. The CDR3 region has the DNA TGTGCCAGCAGCGTCGCCGGACATCTCTCCTACGAGCAGTACTTC.

The chain joins TRBV28 to TRBJ2-7; 12 positions agree with TRBD1. Unmatched junction bases numbered 8, after V lost 5 bases and J lost 3 bases. The germline V gene has CDR1 MDHEN and CDR2 SYDVKM. The CDR3 runs 16 residues. The CDR3 coding sequence is TGTGCCAGCAGTCCATCCGGGACAGGGGGCAGCTACGAGCAGTACTTC. It codes for CASSPSGTGGSYEQYF. Full variable domain (missing parts from reference TRBV28 and TRBJ2-7): DVKVTQSSRYLVKRTGEKVFLECVQDMDHENMFWYRQDPGLGLRLIYFSYDVKMKEKGDIPEGYSVSREKKERFSLILESASTNQTSMYLCASSPSGTGGSYEQYFGPGTRLTVT.

The chain uses TRBV9 and TRBJ2-3, with TRBD2 matching over 9 bases. The CDR3 loop spans 17 amino acids. Germline values: CDR1 SGDLS, CDR2 YYNGEE. V lost 3 bases and J lost 5; bases outside the gene matches: 13. CDR3 sequence: CASSEALSGSGKDTQYF. The DNA for the CDR3 is TGTGCCAGCAGCGAAGCCCTTAGCGGGAGCGGGAAAGATACGCAGTATTTT.

This clone has only a few counts. J is TRBJ1-1 and V is TRBV7-2; D ambiguous. Between the trimmed V and J ends, which lost 2 bases and 3 bases, there was a span of 7 bases. Germline values: CDR1 SGHTA, CDR2 FQGNSA. This CDR3 region has 13 residues. CDR3 amino acids: CASSLTEDTEAFF. CDR3 coding DNA: TGTGCCAGCAGCTTAACGGAGGACACTGAAGCTTTCTTT.